The rows below give T cell receptor beta chains drawn from one sample of a study of immune heterogeneity within non-small cell lung tumors. TCRdb independently ran MiXCR on the multiplex PCR reads; one entry per CDR3 protein. The sample lists some 11,000 distinct CDR3 sequences, more than 25% seen once, with about 20% in the top ten. The sample was lung tumor tissue. The receptors here all came from a woman aged 50 to 65 with non-small cell lung cancer. CDR3s include the opening cysteine and the closing phenylalanine or tryptophan. A D gene is named only where the DNA matches it firmly. The size field is filled for only some rows; it gives once, few, many or a size class.

clone_size,j_call,d_call,v_call,cdr3_nt,cdr3_aa
medium-sized,TRBJ2-2,NA,TRBV20-1,TGCAGTGCTAGAGATCCCGGGACACCGAACACCGGGGAGCTGTTTTTT,CSARDPGTPNTGELFF
NA,TRBJ1-4,NA,TRBV29-1,TGCAGCGTTGTTATGGGGGCCGGACAGAGGGAGGTTAATGAAAAACTGTTTTTT,CSVVMGAGQREVNEKLFF
NA,TRBJ1-1,NA,TRBV5-6,TGTGCCAGCAGCTTGTGGGGGGGGGGTGGCACTGAAGCTTTCTTT,CASSLWGGGGTEAFF
medium-sized,TRBJ1-6,TRBD1,TRBV5-1,TGCGCCAGCAGTGAGGGGGCGAATTCACCCCTCCACTTT,CASSEGANSPLHF
NA,TRBJ1-5,NA,TRBV14,TGTGCCAGCAGCCAAGAGGTAAGAGAAAGAGGTAATAGCAATCAGCCCCAGCATTTT,CASSQEVRERGNSNQPQHF
many,TRBJ2-5,NA,TRBV27,TGTGCCAGTTCTCCAGGGGAACATCCGCAAGAGACCCAGTACTTC,CASSPGEHPQETQYF
many,TRBJ2-3,TRBD2,TRBV20-1,TGCAGTGCTAGAGCCACCGTGGATCCTAGCGGGGACACAGATACGCAGTATTTT,CSARATVDPSGDTDTQYF
few,TRBJ2-5,TRBD1,TRBV5-1,TGCGCCAGCAGCGAGGGACAGATGGGAGAGACCCAGTACTTC,CASSEGQMGETQYF
few,TRBJ1-4,NA,TRBV9,TGTGCCAGCAGCGTAGGTGGAGGTGGGTCCGAACTCGGTGAAAAACTGTTTTTT,CASSVGGGGSELGEKLFF
NA,TRBJ1-5,NA,TRBV7-6,TGTGCCAGCAGCCATGGAGGTAGCAATCAGCCCCAGCATTTT,CASSHGGSNQPQHF
NA,TRBJ1-2,NA,TRBV20-1,TGCAGTGCCGGAGGGGAGTTCTCCCAGTGGGCTAACTATGTCTACACCTTC,CSAGGEFSQWANYVYTF
many,TRBJ2-2,TRBD1,TRBV2,TGTGCCAGCAGTTACAGGGGAGTAATCACCGGGGAGCTGTTTTTT,CASSYRGVITGELFF
few,TRBJ2-5,NA,TRBV15,TGTGCCACCAGCAGAGATAGCGAGACCCAGTACTTC,CATSRDSETQYF
few,TRBJ1-1,NA,TRBV11-3,TGTGCCAGCAGCTCCCGGGACCGTGAAGCTTTCTTT,CASSSRDREAFF
medium-sized,TRBJ2-7,NA,TRBV11-2,TGTGCCAGCAGCTTAGGCGGAACAGGCTACGAGCAGTACTTC,CASSLGGTGYEQYF
medium-sized,TRBJ2-1,NA,TRBV30,TGTGCCTGGAGTGTACTAGGGACCCACAATGAGCAGTTCTTC,CAWSVLGTHNEQFF
many,TRBJ1-3,NA,TRBV6-1,TGTGCCACCTCACCCCCCGCGGGCGGTAATAGGGCTGGAAACACCATATATTTT,CATSPPAGGNRAGNTIYF
many,TRBJ2-7,NA,TRBV6-2/TRBV6-3,TGTGCCAGCAGTCCAGTGGACAGAAGTACCTACGAGCAGTACTTC,CASSPVDRSTYEQYF
many,TRBJ1-5,TRBD1,TRBV20-1,TGCAGTGCTTTCCTCAGACAGGGGGCAGGGAGCAATCAGCCCCAGCATTTT,CSAFLRQGAGSNQPQHF
few,TRBJ1-3,NA,TRBV20-1,TGCAGTGCTAGGGGGGAGGGCCTAGGGTCTGGAAACTCCATATATTTT,CSARGEGLGSGNSIYF
NA,TRBJ2-1,TRBD2,TRBV3-1,TGTGCCAGCAGCCGCCACGGGACTAGCGGGAAAAACAATGAGCAGTTCTTC,CASSRHGTSGKNNEQFF
NA,TRBJ2-1,TRBD2,TRBV19,TGTGCCAGTAGTAGAATACGCGGGAGTGTTTCCTACAATGAGCAGTTCTTC,CASSRIRGSVSYNEQFF
few,TRBJ2-3,TRBD2,TRBV5-5,TGTGCCAGCAAGGACGGGGGGATCACAGATACGCAGTATTTT,CASKDGGITDTQYF
many,TRBJ2-2,NA,TRBV28,TGTGCCAGCAGTTCATCAGGTTATATCGCCGGGGAGCTGTTTTTT,CASSSSGYIAGELFF
medium-sized,TRBJ1-5,NA,TRBV28,TGTGCCAGCTCCGCAGACGGGGTTCAGCCCCAGCATTTT,CASSADGVQPQHF
medium-sized,TRBJ1-2,NA,TRBV20-1,TGCAGTGCTAGTTCTAGGGGTCATGGCTACACCTTC,CSASSRGHGYTF
medium-sized,TRBJ1-1,NA,TRBV4-2,TGTGCCAGCAGCCAAGGGTTAGGAGGCAAGAACACTGAAGCTTTCTTT,CASSQGLGGKNTEAFF
medium-sized,TRBJ2-7,NA,TRBV27,TGTGCCAGCAGTTTATCGTCGGGGAGGCCCTACGAGCAGTACTTC,CASSLSSGRPYEQYF
few,TRBJ2-7,NA,TRBV28,TGTGCCAGCAGTTTCCAGATAATAGGGGACGAGCAGTACTTC,CASSFQIIGDEQYF
many,TRBJ2-7,TRBD2,TRBV4-2,TGTGCCAGCAGCCAAACTAGCGGGAGCTCCTACGAGCAGTACTTC,CASSQTSGSSYEQYF
few,TRBJ1-2,TRBD1,TRBV15,TGTGCCACCAGCAGGCCACAGGGGCCCGGGTTCTCTGGCTACACCTTC,CATSRPQGPGFSGYTF
many,TRBJ1-2,NA,TRBV3-1,TGTGCCAGCAGCCACGGGGGGCTAGGCTATGGCTACACCTTC,CASSHGGLGYGYTF
NA,TRBJ2-2,TRBD2,TRBV29-1,TGCAGCGTTGAAGGGACTAGCGGGAACGCCGGGGAGCTGTTTTTT,CSVEGTSGNAGELFF
few,TRBJ1-6,NA,TRBV5-4,TGTGCCAGCAGCTTGGGGCAGGGAACAAGCCTGAGCAATTCACCCCTCCACTTT,CASSLGQGTSLSNSPLHF
NA,TRBJ2-1,NA,TRBV20-1,TGCAGTGCCGCCTCGGTTGCGGGACTCTACAATGAGCAGTTCTTC,CSAASVAGLYNEQFF
NA,TRBJ2-1,NA,TRBV29-1,TGCAGCGTTGGGGGACTCCGGGCAAACAATGAGCAGTTCTTC,CSVGGLRANNEQFF
NA,TRBJ1-2,NA,TRBV12-3/TRBV12-4,TGTGCCAGCAGTCAACAGGCGGGTGACTATGGCTACACCTTC,CASSQQAGDYGYTF
few,TRBJ1-6,NA,TRBV29-1,TGCAGCGTTACAGGTTCGACCAATTCACCCCTCCACTTT,CSVTGSTNSPLHF
large,TRBJ1-6,NA,TRBV30,TGTGCCTGGAGTCCAGGCAGTGGACCCCTCCACTTT,CAWSPGSGPLHF
NA,TRBJ1-3,NA,TRBV30,TGTGCCTGGAGTTTAAGAGGAAACACCATATATTTT,CAWSLRGNTIYF
many,TRBJ2-7,NA,TRBV12-5,TGTGCTAGTGGATCCGGCTTCTACGAGCAGTACTTC,CASGSGFYEQYF
NA,TRBJ2-3,TRBD2,TRBV10-3,TGTGTCATCATTAGCGGGGGGGCGAGCACAGATACGCAGTATTTT,CVIISGGASTDTQYF
few,TRBJ2-1,NA,TRBV19,TGTGCCAGTAGTTCAGTCCCCTGGAGCAATGAGCAGTTCTTC,CASSSVPWSNEQFF
many,TRBJ1-1,NA,TRBV11-2,TGTGCCAGCAGCTTAGTGACGAACACTGAAGCTTTCTTT,CASSLVTNTEAFF
NA,TRBJ1-4,NA,TRBV6-2/TRBV6-3,TGTGCCAGCAGTCAGGCTCCAGGGGAAGATGAAAAACTGTTTTTT,CASSQAPGEDEKLFF
few,TRBJ2-3,TRBD1,TRBV5-1,TGCGCCAGCAGCTTGAATCAGGGGGCAGGGTATTTT,CASSLNQGAGYF
NA,TRBJ2-2,NA,TRBV20-1,TGCAGTGCCCCAACGACGCAACCCGGCGGGGAGCTGTTTTTT,CSAPTTQPGGELFF
NA,TRBJ1-1,NA,TRBV10-1,TGCGCCAGCAGTGAGAAACAGGGCGTCACTGAAGCTTTCTTT,CASSEKQGVTEAFF
NA,TRBJ2-7,TRBD1,TRBV28,TGTGCCAGCACCAAAACCGGGACAGGGGACTACGAGCAGTACTTC,CASTKTGTGDYEQYF
few,TRBJ2-4,NA,TRBV15,TGTGCCACCAGCAGACCGGACGGCATCAAAAACATTCAGTACTTC,CATSRPDGIKNIQYF
once,TRBJ2-3,NA,TRBV6-5,TGTGCCAGCAGTTATACGCCTAAAGCCACAGATACGCAGTATTTT,CASSYTPKATDTQYF
many,TRBJ1-1,NA,TRBV2,TGTGCCAGCAGTGCGGTCGGCAGCGTGCGGGCTTTCTTT,CASSAVGSVRAFF
medium-sized,TRBJ1-2,TRBD1,TRBV5-8,TGTGCCAGCAGCACCCCGGGACAGGGGTCCTTCTATGGCTACACCTTC,CASSTPGQGSFYGYTF
NA,TRBJ2-1,NA,TRBV7-8,TGTGCCAGCAGCTCCCAGGGGCCCAATGAGCAGTTCTTC,CASSSQGPNEQFF
NA,TRBJ2-5,NA,TRBV7-9,TGTGCCAGCAGCTTATTCGGGGGAACCCAAGAGACCCAGTACTTC,CASSLFGGTQETQYF
NA,TRBJ2-5,NA,TRBV2,TGTGCCAGTTCAGGGAGAGGAGAGACCCAGTACTTC,CASSGRGETQYF
NA,TRBJ1-6,NA,TRBV5-6,TGTGCCAGCAGCTCCCGGGACGGACATAATTCACCCCTCCACTTT,CASSSRDGHNSPLHF